Following are 8 T cell receptor beta chains from one sample sequenced in a study of T-cell memory formation after mild COVID-19. TCRdb re-called the 5' RACE reads with MiXCR, one entry per CDR3 protein. The table records approximately 240,000 distinct CDR3 sequences, 15% to 20% of them present only once. Input material: PBMCs or a T cell subset sorted from them (not recorded which). The source of these receptors is a man between 18 and 35 years old who had mild COVID-19 (a few samples of this study predate the infection). Cell type and time point are not known.

On this clonotype: The conserved phenylalanine or tryptophan is not found at the CDR3 terminus, so this likely reflects a read error. The limits of the CDR3 on the DNA are not certain, so only TCRdb's listed CDR3 is given. The J gene is TRBJ1-5, the V gene TRBV6-2 or TRBV6-3; the D call TRBD1 from the table was never checked on the DNA. Germline V CDR1 and CDR2: MNHEY, SVGEGT. The CDR3 is made up of 11 amino acids, end residues included. This CDR3 reads CASSQGQGLRY.

This rearrangement joins TRBV10-3 to TRBJ2-1; 10 nucleotides match TRBD2. There are 15 residues in the CDR3. Germline CDR1 and CDR2: ENHRY and SYGVKD. V trimming: 6 bases; J trimming: 6 bases; junction bases outside the gene matches: 8. CDR3 DNA: TGTGCCATCAGAGGTGGAAGCGGGGGGGCCAATGAGCAGTTCTTC. It translates to CAIRGGSGGANEQFF.

This clonotype was counted only a few times. The chain recombines TRBV11-3 with TRBJ2-1; TRBD2 matches 8 bases. Germline CDR1 and CDR2: SGHNT and YENEEA. The CDR3 covers 15 residues. Unmatched junction bases numbered 4, after V lost 3 bases and J lost 3 bases. The DNA of the CDR3 is TGTGCCAGCAGCTTTGGGCGGGGGGACTACAATGAGCAGTTCTTC. It translates to CASSFGRGDYNEQFF.

This clonotype came up a few times. The chain recombines TRBV30 with TRBJ1-1; perhaps TRBD1 as D (6 bases). In germline, CDR1 is GTSNPN, CDR2 SVGIG (reference sequence). The CDR3 sequence is 13 residues long. Trimming cost V 8 bases and J 4 bases, with 17 bases left between them. DNA for the CDR3: TGTGCCGCCAGCAGGGGCACGGTCACTGAAGCTTTCTTT. Encoded protein: CAASRGTVTEAFF.

This clonotype appeared many times. The J gene is TRBJ1-1, the V gene TRBV18, with D uncertain. Germline loops: CDR1 KGHSH, CDR2 LQKENI. CDR3 size: 14 residues. V gave up 6 bases and J gave up 3 bases, with 14 bases separating them. The CDR3 loop reads CASSTRAGYTEAFF. CDR3 DNA: TGTGCCAGCTCGACACGTGCGGGGTACACTGAAGCTTTCTTT.

This clonotype has more than one count but fewer than ten. The chain links TRBV11-2 to TRBJ2-1, with 7 bases matching TRBD2. CDR1 is SGHAT, CDR2 FQNNGV, per germline. With V trimmed by 0 bases and J by 4 bases, 6 bases remained unmatched. The CDR3 length is 16 residues. CDR3 in DNA: TGTGCCAGCAGCTTAGATCGGGCCGGGGGGTACAATGAGCAGTTCTTC. It encodes CASSLDRAGGYNEQFF.

The V and J genes are TRBV7-2 and TRBJ1-5, with 10 positions matching TRBD1. The ends lost 6 bases at V and 8 bases at J; junction bases unmatched: 10. The germline gives CDR1 SGHTA, CDR2 FQGNSA. This CDR3 is built from 15 residues. The CDR3 region is CASRRDRGEMEPQHF. The CDR3 DNA reads as TGTGCCAGCAGACGGGACAGGGGCGAGATGGAGCCCCAGCATTTT.

The rearrangement joins TRBV5-6 to TRBJ2-5; a possible D gene is TRBD1 (5 bases). Germline-derived CDR1 and CDR2 are SGHDT and YYEEEE. Deletions cut 3 bases from V and 4 bases from J, with 13 bases between. This CDR3 contains 14 residues. This CDR3 reads CASSSTGMGETQYF. For the CDR3, the DNA is TGTGCCAGCAGCTCTACAGGTATGGGAGAGACCCAGTACTTC. Supplemented by reference TRBV5-6 and TRBJ2-5, the full variable domain reads DAGVTQSPTHLIKTRGQQVTLRCSPKSGHDTVSWYQQALGQGPQFIFQYYEEEERQRGNFPDRFSGHQFPNYSSELNVNALLLGDSALYLCASSSTGMGETQYFGPGTRLLVL.